A single sample gave rise to the 7 T cell receptor beta chains below, sequenced in a study of T cells in Graves' hyperthyroidism and ophthalmopathy. TCR beta CDR3 region amplification was performed from RNA transcripts. Carried out on the TCR CDR3, a first-round RT-PCR used the HTBI primer set. TCRdb reprocessed the multiplex PCR reads with MiXCR, giving one entry per CDR3 protein. The repertoire holds around 600,000 distinct CDR3 sequences, with more than 13% as singletons. The sequencing sample was made of blood. These TCRs come from a woman aged 18-29 years with Graves' ophthalmopathy.

CDR3 bases: TGTGCCAGCAGCTTAGGGTCCCACCCCACGAACACCGGGGAGCTGTTTTTT. Protein: CASSLGSHPTNTGELFF. The rearrangement joins TRBV7-9 to TRBJ2-2; unclear D gene. Trimming took 1 base from V and 0 from J, leaving 12 bases between them. The CDR3 runs 17 residues. The V gene's germline CDR1 is SEHNR and CDR2 FQNEAQ (reference sequence).

This clonotype was counted many times. The J gene is TRBJ1-2, the V gene TRBV24-1, with a tentative D call TRBD1 (6 bases). The germline CDR1 and CDR2 sequences are KGHDR and SFDVKD. Trimming stripped 7 bases from V and 7 bases from J, with 18 bases between. The CDR3 contains 14 residues. CDR3: CATRETGPFGGYTF. CDR3 sequence (DNA): TGTGCCACCAGAGAGACAGGCCCCTTCGGTGGCTACACCTTC.

The V and J genes are TRBV6-2 or TRBV6-3 and TRBJ2-5; TRBD2 matches at 8 bases. The CDR3 sequence is 15 residues long. With 2 bases clipped from V and 4 bases from J, the junction kept 6 bases outside the gene matches. CDR1 and CDR2 (germline): MNHEY, SVGEGT. In DNA, the CDR3 is TGTGCCAGCAGTTACGGGTCGGGAGGGTTAGAGACCCAGTACTTC. This translates into CASSYGSGGLETQYF.

This clonotype appeared many times. V and J are TRBV19 and TRBJ2-3, with 10 bases fitting TRBD1. The CDR3 has 16 amino acids. The trim removed 6 bases at V and 5 bases at J, leaving 11 bases unmatched. The V gene's germline CDR1 is LNHDA and CDR2 SQIVND (reference sequence). For the CDR3, the DNA is TGTGCCAGTAGCCCCCCGACAGGGGGCAGGGGAGATACGCAGTATTTT. Translated, it gives CASSPPTGGRGDTQYF.

This clonotype was recorded at least ten times. V usage is TRBV12-3 or TRBV12-4 and J usage is TRBJ2-3; 7 bases map to TRBD1. The CDR3 contains 16 residues. V lost 0 bases and J lost 2; bases outside the gene matches: 5. This chain's CDR3 is CASSLAQGMPTDTQYF. The CDR3 nucleotides are TGTGCCAGCAGTTTAGCACAGGGGATGCCCACAGATACGCAGTATTTT.

This chain joins TRBV29-1 and TRBJ2-3; D gene uncertain. The V end was cut by 2 bases, the J end by 5 bases, with 8 bases between. CDR1 and CDR2 from the germline V gene are SQVTM and ANQGSEA. The CDR3 spans 12 residues. CDR3: CSVEISGDTQYF. CDR3 DNA sequence: TGCAGCGTTGAAATCTCAGGAGATACGCAGTATTTT.

In the case of this clonotype: A much bigger clone sits one base away, suggesting this may be a read error. The chain links TRBV10-3 to TRBJ2-7; D is perhaps TRBD2 (6 bases). CDR1 is ENHRY and CDR2 is SYGVKD in the germline V gene. This CDR3 contains 13 residues. V was clipped by 11 bases and J by 0 bases, with 14 bases between them. In DNA form, the CDR3 reads TGTGCCGCCTCAGGAGGGAGCTCCTACGAGCAGTACTTC. Protein sequence: CAASGGSSYEQYF.